Listed below are T cell receptor beta chains from one sample, sequenced in a study of blood T cell repertoires in COVID-19. The method was immunoSEQ multiplex PCR; TCRdb's version includes in-frame clones alone and lacks a portion of them. The sample lists roughly 75,000 clones; under 80% were seen once. The sample taken for sequencing was peripheral blood. The source of these receptors is a human donor with acute or convalescent COVID-19. The donor label of this sample is uncertain. CDR3s include the opening cysteine and the closing phenylalanine or tryptophan. The order of the fields is clone size, J gene, D gene, V gene, CDR3 DNA, CDR3 protein. The D gene is left open where the match is weak. Clone size, where shown, is once, few, many, or a class for clones that have expanded.

-	TRBJ2-5	-	TRBV5-1	TGCGCCAGCAGTTCACTAGGGTTTGAGACCCAGTACTTC	CASSSLGFETQYF
-	TRBJ2-7	TRBD1	TRBV9	TGTGCCAGCAGCGGCGGACAGGGGACAGGATACGAGCAGTACTTC	CASSGGQGTGYEQYF
few	TRBJ2-2	-	TRBV23-1	TGCGCCAGCACCACAGGGGGGGCCCCGCCCGGGGAGCTGTTTTTT	CASTTGGAPPGELFF
-	TRBJ1-1	-	TRBV19	TGTGCCAGTAGGATCGGGACAAAGGTATTGAACACTGAAGCTTTCTTT	CASRIGTKVLNTEAFF
-	TRBJ2-2	TRBD2	TRBV7-2	TGTGCCAGCAGCTCCTCACTAGCGGGAGCGACCGGGGAGCTGTTTTTT	CASSSSLAGATGELFF
-	TRBJ2-1	-	TRBV7-3	TGTGCCAGCAGCCCTACCCCCGGAGGCGAGCAGTTCTTC	CASSPTPGGEQFF
-	TRBJ1-5	-	TRBV2	TGTGCCAGCAGCCAGGGAATCAATCAGCCCCAGCATTTT	CASSQGINQPQHF
-	TRBJ2-7	-	TRBV30	TGTGCCTGGGGATTAAAGGACAAGCTCTACTTC	CAWGLKDKLYF
-	TRBJ1-2	-	TRBV9	TGTGCCAGCAGCGTAGGGGACAACGATAATAACTATGGCTACACCTTC	CASSVGDNDNNYGYTF
-	TRBJ2-3	TRBD2	TRBV6-5	TGTGCCAGCAGTTACTCGATGGGACTAGCGGAAGATACGCAGTATTTT	CASSYSMGLAEDTQYF
-	TRBJ1-2	-	TRBV14	TGTGCCAGCAGCCCGAGCCCGAATGGCTACACCTTC	CASSPSPNGYTF
-	TRBJ2-5	TRBD2	TRBV7-9	TGTGCCAGCAGCCCCCGACTAGCGGGGGGGCAGGAGACCCAGTACTTC	CASSPRLAGGQETQYF
-	TRBJ2-2	TRBD2	TRBV2	TGTGCCAGCAGTGGTAGCGGGAGAAACACCGGGGAGCTGTTTTTT	CASSGSGRNTGELFF
few	TRBJ1-3	-	TRBV19	TGTGCCAGTAGCTCCCAGGAAGGACTACTTAACACCATATATTTT	CASSSQEGLLNTIYF
-	TRBJ2-1	TRBD2	TRBV5-1	TGCGCCAGCAGCGGGCGACTAGCGGGGGGGAATGAGCAGTTCTTC	CASSGRLAGGNEQFF
-	TRBJ1-1	TRBD1	TRBV10-1	TGCGCCAGCAGTCCCACGGACAGGGGGTTTCGAATCCCTGAAGCTTTCTTT	CASSPTDRGFRIPEAFF
-	TRBJ2-2	TRBD2	TRBV5-1	TGCGCCAGCAGCCAGGCAGGAGCGGGGGGCACCGGGGAGCTGTTTTTT	CASSQAGAGGTGELFF
-	TRBJ1-1	TRBD1	TRBV11-2	TGTGCCAGCAGCTTAGACAGGGGGCGTGGGAACACTGAAGCTTTCTTT	CASSLDRGRGNTEAFF
-	TRBJ1-1	-	TRBV3-1/TRBV3-2	TGTGCCAGCAGCCAAGAGGGAGCTAACACTGAAGCTTTCTTT	CASSQEGANTEAFF
-	TRBJ1-3	-	TRBV7-8	TGTGCCAGCAGCTTAGGAGACAGGGGAAACACCATATATTTT	CASSLGDRGNTIYF
-	TRBJ1-1	TRBD1	TRBV2	TGTGCCAGCAGTAAAAGGGTACAGGGGGGTTATGACACTGAAGCTTTCTTT	CASSKRVQGGYDTEAFF
once	TRBJ2-1	TRBD2	TRBV6-4	TGTGCCAGCAGTGAACTGGCTACGGCGGGGGGTGAGCAGTTCTTC	CASSELATAGGEQFF
-	TRBJ1-1	-	TRBV2	TGTGCCAGCGACAGACAGTCCAAAAGTGAAGCTTTCTTT	CASDRQSKSEAFF
few	TRBJ2-5	-	TRBV29-1	TGCAGCGGAAGGGGGGGCAGCCAAGAGACCCAGTACTTC	CSGRGGSQETQYF
-	TRBJ2-1	-	TRBV1	TGCACCAGCAGCCAAGTGAAGAGGACTAGCGGGAGGACTTTCGTCAATGAGCAGTTCTTC	CTSSQVKRTSGRTFVNEQFF
-	TRBJ1-2	-	TRBV10-3	TGTGCCATCAGCCCCGGCGGGGGGGCGAGTGGCTACACCTTC	CAISPGGGASGYTF
-	TRBJ2-5	TRBD2	TRBV5-6	TGTGCCAGCAGCTTGAAGCGGGGGATGCAAGAGACCCAGTACTTC	CASSLKRGMQETQYF
-	TRBJ2-1	-	TRBV28	TGTGCCAGCAGTAGACCCGTGGCATCAGGCAATGAGCAGTTCTTC	CASSRPVASGNEQFF
-	TRBJ1-1	-	TRBV5-5	TGTGCCAGCAGCCTTAGCGTGAACACTGAAGCTTTCTTT	CASSLSVNTEAFF
-	TRBJ1-2	TRBD1	TRBV5-4	TGTGCCAGCAGCTTGGAACGGGACAGGGGGCTTAGCTATGGCTACACCTTC	CASSLERDRGLSYGYTF
-	TRBJ1-2	-	TRBV4-2	TGTGCCAGCAGCCAAGATCGCCGGAGTGGGGGCCGCGGCTACACCTTC	CASSQDRRSGGRGYTF
-	TRBJ2-3	-	TRBV5-5	TGTGCCAGCAGCTTGCCAATTAGCACAGATACGCAGTATTTT	CASSLPISTDTQYF
-	TRBJ2-1	-	TRBV7-3	TGTGCCAGCAGCGCCAGTTGGGCCCACAATGAGCAGTTCTTC	CASSASWAHNEQFF
-	TRBJ1-4	-	TRBV27	TGTGCCAGCAGTTTCACGTCTCCGGGGGTGCTTAATGAAAAACTGTTTTTT	CASSFTSPGVLNEKLFF
-	TRBJ2-3	TRBD2	TRBV5-1	TGCGCCAGCAGCTTACTAGCGGGAGCGCCGGTGAATACGCAGTATTTT	CASSLLAGAPVNTQYF
many	TRBJ2-5	TRBD1	TRBV2	TGTGCCAGCAGGAGAGACAGGGAAGAGACCCAGTACTTC	CASRRDREETQYF
-	TRBJ2-6	-	TRBV7-3	TGTGCCAGCAGTTCCTATCCCGATTATTCTGGGGCCAACGTCCTGACTTTC	CASSSYPDYSGANVLTF
-	TRBJ1-2	-	TRBV5-6	TGTGCCAGCAGCTTGGCCAGTGAATTCTATGGCTACACCTTC	CASSLASEFYGYTF
-	TRBJ2-3	-	TRBV9	TGTGCCAGCAGCGTAGTGGGGGGTTACACAGATACGCAGTATTTT	CASSVVGGYTDTQYF
-	TRBJ2-3	-	TRBV7-8	TGTGCCAGCAGCTTCCGAGGTTCTTCAGATACGCAGTATTTT	CASSFRGSSDTQYF